This T cell receptor (beta chain) was sequenced during a study of graft-versus-host responses after intestinal transplantation. On the study more broadly: Each patient got anti-thymocyte globulin induction, then tacrolimus and steroids for around three years.

Points from the study as a whole: Analysis identified GvH clones in recipient marrow, with some appearing first in ileum or blood.

Lamina propria and intraepithelial lymphocytes were released by processing graft tissue. Only one count was recorded for this clone. Its antigen remains unknown. TCRdb's copy holds only in-frame clones and misses some; the assay was immunoSEQ multiplex PCR. The sample includes roughly 11,000 clones, about three quarters of them seen just once. In germline, CDR1 is ENHRY, CDR2 SYGVKD. The ends lost 4 bases at V and 6 bases at J; junction bases unmatched: 6. This CDR3 is built from 15 residues. This TCR was sampled from a human patient who received an intestinal transplant, so some T cells may come from the graft donor. This rearrangement joins TRBV10-3 to TRBJ2-1; TRBD1 matches at 10 bases. The material sequenced was ileum tissue, taken around 150 days after intestinal transplantation. The CDR3 coding sequence is TGTGCCATCAGTGTGGGGACAGGGGAGGGCAATGAGCAGTTCTTC. Protein: CAISVGTGEGNEQFF.